Shown below are 9 T cell receptor beta chains from a single sample sequenced in a study of blood T cells in healthy people across ages. Sample-barcoded 5' priming and a J-beta primer mix drove a second PCR of about 7 to 11 cycles. TCRdb fed the 5' RACE reads into MiXCR, producing one record per CDR3 protein. The sample consists of 1.5 million to 2 million distinct CDR3 sequences, around 48% of them appearing once. Sequenced: blood. The receptor set was obtained from a woman aged 35 to 49 in good health.

This clonotype has only a few counts. This sequence joins TRBV13 and TRBJ2-3; 7 nucleotides line up with TRBD2. Germline-derived CDR1 and CDR2 are PRHDT and FYEKMQ (reference sequence). V shed 0 bases and J 5 bases; nucleotides not matched to a gene: 5. The CDR3 loop spans 15 amino acids. CDR3 nucleotide sequence: TGTGCCAGCAGCTTAGGAGCGGGGTTGTTAGATACGCAGTATTTT. Protein: CASSLGAGLLDTQYF.

The genes are TRBV5-5 and TRBJ1-2; 8 bases align to TRBD1. J gave up 4 bases and V 7 bases, and 6 bases lay outside the gene matches. The CDR3 has 13 amino acids. Germline V gene lookup returns CDR1 SGHKS and CDR2 YYEKEE (reference sequence). The DNA for the CDR3 is TGTGCCAGCGGGGACAGGAGTTCCTATGGCTACACCTTC. This encodes CASGDRSSYGYTF.

This clonotype was detected a few times. This chain links TRBV20-1 with TRBJ1-2; D not resolved. Trimming pared 3 bases from V and 5 bases from J, leaving 10 bases between. Germline-derived CDR1 and CDR2 are DFQATT and SNEGSKA (reference sequence). CDR3 length: 12 amino acids. The CDR3 bases are TGCAGTGCTAGGACGGGTAGTTATGGCTACACCTTC. Its translation is CSARTGSYGYTF.

This clonotype was counted only a few times. The J gene is TRBJ2-1, the V gene TRBV4-1; TRBD2 matches 10 bases. After removal of 1 base from V and 1 base from J, the junction contained 7 bases not matched to a gene. The CDR3 totals 18 residues. Per the germline V gene, CDR1 is MGHRA and CDR2 is YSYEKL. The CDR3: CASSQGEGSGGSYNEQFF. For the CDR3, the DNA is TGCGCCAGCAGCCAAGGGGAGGGTAGCGGGGGGTCCTACAATGAGCAGTTCTTC.

In the case of this clonotype: The junction departs from the called germline gene at one end, perhaps through a read error. The gene calls are TRBV4-1 and TRBJ2-3; D might be TRBD1 (5 bases). The CDR3 runs 15 residues. Germline assignment: CDR1 MGHRA and CDR2 YSYEKL. For the CDR3, the DNA is TGCGCCAGCGGCCAAGAAGGAAGGGGCCCAGATACGCAGTATTTT. Translation: CASGQEGRGPDTQYF.

This chain joins TRBV6-5 and TRBJ1-2; 8 bases are shared with TRBD1. Trimming took 4 bases from V and 8 from J; bases not matched to a gene: 6. The CDR3 length is 13 residues. The germline CDR1 and CDR2 sequences are MNHEY and SVGAGI. CDR3 nucleotide sequence: TGTGCCAGCAGTTTACAGGGGGAACGCGGCTACACCTTC. Its protein is CASSLQGERGYTF.

The chain has TRBV29-1 and TRBJ2-7; weak D call: TRBD2 (6 bases). Germline loops: CDR1 SQVTM, CDR2 ANQGSEA. CDR3 size: 13 residues. V lost 6 bases and J lost 4, with 16 bases in between. CDR3 residues: CSVETGDVYEQYF. The CDR3 coding sequence is TGCAGCGTCGAGACGGGAGACGTGTACGAGCAGTACTTC.

This chain joins TRBV7-8 and TRBJ2-2; 9 bases are a match to TRBD2. The CDR3 is 16 amino acids. The germline CDR1 and CDR2 sequences are SGHVS and FQNEAQ. Losses at the gene ends were 3 bases for V and 1 base for J; bases not matched to a gene: 3. This CDR3 is CASSFLAGQNTGELFF. The CDR3 DNA reads as TGTGCCAGCAGCTTCCTAGCGGGGCAGAACACCGGGGAGCTGTTTTTT.

The rearrangement links TRBV6-2 or TRBV6-3 to TRBJ1-4; D might be TRBD1 (6 bases). CDR1 and CDR2 from the germline V gene are MNHEY and SVGEGT. V was shortened by 10 bases and J by 2 bases, with 14 bases between the two germline ends. This CDR3 has 14 amino acids. The CDR3 DNA is TGTGCCACTGGGGACATCTATACTAATGAAAAACTGTTTTTT. Residues: CATGDIYTNEKLFF.